Detailed here is one T cell receptor beta chain. CDR1 is LNHDA, CDR2 SQIVND, per germline (reference sequence). Trimming pared 4 bases from V and 3 bases from J, leaving 12 bases between. This CDR3 contains 15 residues. The record originates from a study of blood T cell repertoires in COVID-19. Overall study: In each case, the material was cDNA or gDNA derived from T cells, B-cell-depleted T cells, or PBMCs.

Cohort 3 recovered donors had two negative PCRs, clearance, or symptom resolution. Here immunoSEQ multiplex PCR was the method, and the copy in TCRdb shows in-frame clones only, minus some. This sample has around 280,000 clones, with 87% found just once. The V gene is TRBV19, the J gene TRBJ2-2; possible D gene TRBD1, 6 bases. This receptor was taken from a woman between 35 and 50 years old who had recovered from COVID-19. Input material: PBMCs or T cells enriched from blood (not recorded which). In DNA, the CDR3 is TGTGCCAGTAGTACCGGCCCAGGGGACACCGGGGAGCTGTTTTTT. Protein sequence: CASSTGPGDTGELFF.